The rows below give T cell receptor beta chains drawn from one sample of a study of T cell repertoires in cytomegalovirus infection. One entry per CDR3 protein results from TCRdb running MiXCR on the reads. The sample carries approximately 490,000 distinct CDR3 sequences, around 11% recorded once. Material: PBMCs. All receptors come from a human donor in good health (CMV status not recorded). Some clones in this sample may be carry-over from other donors' samples. CDR3s include the opening cysteine and the closing phenylalanine or tryptophan. The order of the fields is V gene, J gene, CDR3 protein.

V gene: TRBV27; J gene: TRBJ1-4; CDR3 protein: CASKKMANEKLFF
V gene: TRBV12-3/TRBV12-4; J gene: TRBJ2-1; CDR3 protein: CASSHSDRGEQFF
V gene: TRBV13; J gene: TRBJ1-1; CDR3 protein: CASSLGRGRPLGAFF
V gene: TRBV5-1; J gene: TRBJ1-6; CDR3 protein: CASSSDWSSYNSPLHF
V gene: TRBV4-1; J gene: TRBJ1-1; CDR3 protein: CASSQEGRSEAFF
V gene: TRBV6-6; J gene: TRBJ2-5; CDR3 protein: CASSMTGGRETQYF
V gene: TRBV7-2; J gene: TRBJ2-7; CDR3 protein: CASSSGGGGAYEQYF
V gene: TRBV7-8; J gene: TRBJ2-3; CDR3 protein: CASSLEAGVGTDTQYF
V gene: TRBV7-9; J gene: TRBJ1-1; CDR3 protein: CASSGRMNTEAFF
V gene: TRBV7-2; J gene: TRBJ2-3; CDR3 protein: CASSLVGGRAEGADTQYF
V gene: TRBV7-9; J gene: TRBJ1-6; CDR3 protein: CASSTETYNSPLHF
V gene: TRBV12-3/TRBV12-4; J gene: TRBJ1-2; CDR3 protein: CASRDYTGNYGYTF
V gene: TRBV18; J gene: TRBJ2-1; CDR3 protein: CASSPQNNPYNEQFF
V gene: TRBV7-2; J gene: TRBJ1-2; CDR3 protein: CASKRTGRDYGYTF
V gene: TRBV18; J gene: TRBJ1-2; CDR3 protein: CASSPGTGGVNYGYTF
V gene: TRBV3-1; J gene: TRBJ2-6; CDR3 protein: CASSSWTGVSSGANVLTF
V gene: TRBV7-9; J gene: TRBJ2-3; CDR3 protein: CASSPQRADTQYF
V gene: TRBV7-2; J gene: TRBJ2-7; CDR3 protein: CASSSGTGGPYEQYF
V gene: TRBV7-8; J gene: TRBJ1-1; CDR3 protein: CASSLRGRLNTEAFF
V gene: TRBV2; J gene: TRBJ2-3; CDR3 protein: CASRTGSRTDTQYF
V gene: TRBV20-1; J gene: TRBJ2-7; CDR3 protein: CSAYPPLGDWEQYF
V gene: TRBV20-1; J gene: TRBJ1-5; CDR3 protein: CSARTGPGEPQHF
V gene: TRBV19; J gene: TRBJ2-1; CDR3 protein: CASTDRSGRRNEQFF
V gene: TRBV7-9; J gene: TRBJ1-4; CDR3 protein: CASSLSLPTGGREKLFF
V gene: TRBV5-5; J gene: TRBJ1-2; CDR3 protein: CASSLVAVNYGYTF
V gene: TRBV5-1; J gene: TRBJ2-1; CDR3 protein: CASSLGKDNEQFF
V gene: TRBV20-1; J gene: TRBJ1-4; CDR3 protein: CSAKRSTGVGEKLFF
V gene: TRBV29-1; J gene: TRBJ2-7; CDR3 protein: CSVGAGEKSEQYF